This T cell receptor beta chain emerged from a study of T cells in localized non-small cell lung cancer. For this clone: The antigen remains unidentified.

Germline V CDR1 and CDR2: LNHNV, YYDKDF (reference sequence). The CDR3 covers 15 residues. The ends lost 1 base at V and 5 bases at J; junction bases unmatched: 6. Broader study findings: Investigators sequenced only a single tumor region, leaving heterogeneity possible. Among blood samples, higher T cell density accompanied longer overall survival.

Method: immunoSEQ multiplex PCR; TCRdb's copy keeps in-frame clones and lacks some. The profile shows approximately 57,000 clones, 86% of them singletons. The rearrangement uses TRBV15 and TRBJ2-7, with 9 bases identical to TRBD1. This sample comprised peripheral blood, obtained before any cancer treatment. The clonotype was recovered from a woman between 40 and 69 years old with stage I lung adenocarcinoma. The CDR3 sequence is CATSRGGTGRNEQYF. CDR3 bases: TGTGCCACCAGCAGAGGTGGGACAGGGAGAAACGAGCAGTACTTC.